A few counts support the clone carrying this TCR beta chain. Its antigen is still unknown. The data stem from a study of T cells after yellow fever vaccination. The wider study: The fractions with low cell numbers were processed using SMART-Seq v4 Ultra Low Input.

Researchers made TCR cDNA using 5'RACE template switching, and this step added a universal primer site and UMIs. TCRdb ran MiXCR on the 5' RACE reads and lists one entry per CDR3 protein. The data show 620,000 or so distinct CDR3 sequences, approximately 13% seen once. The CDR3 contains 14 residues. V dropped 1 base and J dropped 6 bases, with 13 bases sitting between them. Germline V gene sequence: CDR1 SGHTA, CDR2 FQGNSA. Study observations and caveats: A small proportion of clonotypes was detected in both the CD4 and CD8 compartments. Reappearance after the booster was seen for most primary-vaccination clones, at 96% CD4 and 80% to 90% CD8.

This chain links TRBV7-2 with TRBJ2-7, with no clear D. This specimen was PBMCs, taken on the day of the yellow fever booster vaccination. This TCR was sampled from a man aged 25-45 years who received the YFV17D yellow fever vaccine. The CDR3 sequence is CASSLVALVSEQYF. In DNA, the CDR3 is TGTGCCAGCAGCTTAGTGGCGCTAGTAAGCGAGCAGTACTTC.